Presented here are 23 T cell receptor beta chains from one specimen sequenced in a study of CD8+ T cells in alopecia areata. Sequencing used cDNA as its template, made by extracting RNA and reverse transcribing it. The data were produced by immunoSEQ multiplex PCR, yet TCRdb's version contains in-frame clones alone and is incomplete. The sample has about 250,000 clones; around two thirds are singletons. Material: CD4+ T cells sorted from blood, obtained at week 0. Receptor source: a human donor with alopecia areata.

This clone came up a few times. This sequence joins TRBV4-1 and TRBJ1-2; D gene ambiguous. From germline, CDR1 is MGHRA and CDR2 YSYEKL. The CDR3 loop spans 13 amino acids. Trimming stripped 0 bases from V and 6 bases from J, with 8 bases between. Here the CDR3 DNA reads TGCGCCAGCAGCCAAGATACGTGGGATGGCTACACCTTC. Encoded protein: CASSQDTWDGYTF.

The table lists this clone with a few counts. The rearrangement uses TRBV7-8 and TRBJ1-4; no definite D call. This CDR3 is built from 13 residues. CDR1 and CDR2 from the germline V gene are SGHVS and FQNEAQ. The V end was cut by 2 bases, the J end by 5 bases, with 6 bases between. The CDR3 reads CASSLRINEKLFF. The CDR3 nucleotides read TGTGCCAGCAGCTTACGGATAAATGAAAAACTGTTTTTT.

V is TRBV7-8 and J is TRBJ1-2; D is unresolved. Per the germline V gene, CDR1 is SGHVS and CDR2 is FQNEAQ. The germline V and J ends were trimmed by 5 bases and 8 bases, with 12 bases remaining between them. This CDR3 has 12 residues. The CDR3 nucleotides read TGTGCCAGCAGCCCCGGACTGGAGGGCTACACCTTC. Protein: CASSPGLEGYTF.

The chain couples TRBV23-1 to TRBJ1-2; D is possibly TRBD1 (6 bases). TRBV23-1 is flagged as an ORF with uncertain function. V was cut by 7 bases and J by 5 bases, with 26 bases left in between. This CDR3 comprises 17 residues. The chain's CDR3 is CASNVRPRRGLGYGYTF. In nucleotides, the CDR3 is TGCGCCAGCAACGTCCGTCCGCGCAGGGGTTTAGGTTATGGCTACACCTTC.

This clone has a single count. The CDR3 bases are TGTGCCAGCAGTGAATGGATCGGGTGGGAGAACACTGAAGCTTTCTTT. Protein sequence: CASSEWIGWENTEAFF. This chain links TRBV2 with TRBJ1-1; the D is unclear. V shed 2 bases and J shed 1 base, with 14 bases lying between them. The CDR3 extends over 16 amino acids. Germline CDR1 and CDR2: SNHLY and FYNNEI.

This clone showed up just a few times. This chain joins TRBV13 and TRBJ2-1; D gene uncertain. The CDR3 spans 13 residues. Germline assignment: CDR1 PRHDT and CDR2 FYEKMQ (reference sequence). Trimming shortened V by 2 bases and J by 9 bases, and 11 bases separated the two germline ends. CDR3 region: CASSLRPSGEQFF. The DNA of the CDR3 is TGTGCCAGCAGCTTAAGGCCGTCCGGTGAGCAGTTCTTC.

The J gene is TRBJ2-5, the V gene TRBV11-2; tentative D call: TRBD2 (5 bases). The CDR3 is 14 residues long. Per germline, CDR1 SGHAT and CDR2 FQNNGV. The V and J ends lost 1 base and 4 bases respectively, with 10 bases between them. The CDR3 coding sequence is TGTGCCAGCAGCTTAGGGCCGGCGGGAGAGACCCAGTACTTC. Translated: CASSLGPAGETQYF.

This chain links TRBV7-2 with TRBJ1-5; 8 positions match TRBD1. This CDR3 is built from 14 residues. Unmatched junction bases numbered 5, after V lost 6 bases and J lost 4 bases. Per the germline V gene, CDR1 is SGHTA and CDR2 is FQGNSA. CDR3 sequence reads: CASSPDRANQPQHF. CDR3 bases: TGTGCCAGCAGTCCGGACAGGGCAAATCAGCCCCAGCATTTT.

A note on this clone: The sample holds other DNA sequences that translate to the same CDR3. This chain joins TRBV29-1 and TRBJ1-1; TRBD1 might be the D (6 bases). The length of the CDR3 is 12 residues. The germline V gene encodes CDR1 SQVTM and CDR2 ANQGSEA. The germline V and J ends were trimmed by 4 bases and 5 bases, with 11 bases remaining between them. CDR3 amino acids: CSVARGGTEAFF. In DNA form, the CDR3 reads TGCAGCGTTGCCAGGGGAGGTACTGAAGCTTTCTTT.

V is TRBV5-6 and J is TRBJ1-1, with 8 bases aligning to TRBD1. Germline values: CDR1 SGHDT, CDR2 YYEEEE. J was trimmed by 4 bases and V by 4 bases; bases with no gene match: 6. The CDR3 extends over 14 amino acids. CDR3: CASSADRASTEAFF. CDR3 coding DNA: TGTGCCAGCAGCGCGGACAGGGCGAGCACTGAAGCTTTCTTT.

The rearrangement uses TRBV6-5 and TRBJ2-5; D is undetermined. The V and J ends lost 10 bases and 3 bases respectively, with 15 bases between them. Germline V gene sequence: CDR1 MNHEY, CDR2 SVGAGI. The CDR3 has 13 amino acids. The CDR3 DNA reads TGTGCCATCAGACCCTTGTCGGAAGAGACCCAGTACTTC. This gives the protein CAIRPLSEETQYF.

The V and J genes are TRBV29-1 and TRBJ2-5; TRBD1 matches at 10 bases. J lost 4 bases, V lost 7 bases, and 6 bases had no gene match. Germline V gene lookup returns CDR1 SQVTM and CDR2 ANQGSEA. The CDR3 is 13 residues long. CDR3 protein: CSGGTGVRETQYF. CDR3 bases: TGCAGCGGTGGGACAGGGGTGCGAGAGACCCAGTACTTC.

This clone was counted only a few times. This chain uses TRBV7-2 with TRBJ2-7; D remains ambiguous. Germline V lookup: CDR1 SGHTA, CDR2 FQGNSA. The CDR3 has 14 residues. V dropped 5 bases and J dropped 6 bases, with 17 bases sitting between them. The CDR3 loop reads CASSGKLQPVEQYF. In DNA form, the CDR3 reads TGTGCCAGCAGCGGCAAGTTGCAACCGGTCGAGCAGTACTTC.

The V gene is TRBV29-1, the J gene TRBJ2-6; TRBD1 or TRBD2 may be the D gene (5 bases each). There are 14 residues in the CDR3. Trimming removed 3 bases from V and 2 bases from J, with 8 bases in between. Germline loops: CDR1 SQVTM, CDR2 ANQGSEA. CDR3: CSVDLGAGANVLTF. The CDR3 coding sequence is TGCAGCGTTGATTTGGGGGCTGGGGCCAACGTCCTGACTTTC.

As DNA, the CDR3 is TGTGCCAGCAGCGTGGACGGGCGGGGGGCGACAGATACGCAGTATTTT. Amino acids: CASSVDGRGATDTQYF. The V and J genes are TRBV9 and TRBJ2-3; 8 nucleotides align to TRBD2. CDR3 length equals 16 residues. The germline gives CDR1 SGDLS, CDR2 YYNGEE. The J segment lost 3 bases and the V segment lost 2 bases, leaving 8 bases of the junction unmatched. Full variable domain (rest looked up from reference TRBV9 and TRBJ2-3): DSGVTQTPKHLITATGQRVTLRCSPRSGDLSVYWYQQSLDQGLQFLIQYYNGEERAKGNILERFSAQQFPDLHSELNLSSLELGDSALYFCASSVDGRGATDTQYFGPGTRLTVL.

This clone was seen only a few times. The chain uses TRBV6-5 and TRBJ1-2; 7 positions agree with TRBD1. The ends lost 5 bases at V and 6 bases at J; junction bases unmatched: 3. Germline V lookup: CDR1 MNHEY, CDR2 SVGAGI. This CDR3 is built from 12 residues. The chain's CDR3 is CASSTTGNGYTF. DNA of the CDR3: TGTGCCAGCAGTACGACAGGGAATGGCTACACCTTC.

CDR3 coding DNA: TGCGCCAGCAGTCAATCGGGGCCCCAAGAGACCCAGTACTTC. Protein: CASSQSGPQETQYF. The genes are TRBV23-1 and TRBJ2-5; a possible D gene is TRBD1 (5 bases). TRBV23-1 is an ORF, with its function uncertain. CDR3 length: 14 amino acids. Trimming removed 0 bases at V and 1 base at J, with 6 bases between.

This clone was found a few times. The chain combines TRBV30 with TRBJ1-2; a possible D gene is TRBD1 (5 bases). This CDR3 has 12 residues. The V gene's germline CDR1 is GTSNPN and CDR2 SVGIG (reference sequence). Between the trimmed V and J ends, which lost 8 bases and 6 bases, there was a span of 16 bases. The CDR3 protein is CALSEGRDGYTF. The CDR3 DNA reads as TGTGCCCTAAGCGAGGGGCGTGATGGCTACACCTTC.

The chain has TRBV29-1 and TRBJ1-5; 9 nucleotides match TRBD1. Germline values: CDR1 SQVTM, CDR2 ANQGSEA. Trimming cost V 6 bases and J 6 bases; bases outside gene matches: 6. The length of the CDR3 is 13 residues. The CDR3 region has the DNA TGCAGCGTAGCACAGGGGGCGAGTCAGCCCCAGCATTTT. It specifies CSVAQGASQPQHF. Filled out from reference TRBV29-1 and TRBJ1-5, the complete variable domain reads SAVISQKPSRDICQRGTSLTIQCQVDSQVTMMFWYRQQPGQSLTLIATANQGSEATYESGFVIDKFPISRPNLTFSTLTVSNMSPEDSSIYLCSVAQGASQPQHFGDGTRLSIL.

The J gene is TRBJ2-5, the V gene TRBV10-3, with a weak D call TRBD1 (6 bases). Germline V gives CDR1 ENHRY, CDR2 SYGVKD. V was pared by 6 bases and J by 4 bases, with 15 bases between. CDR3 length equals 14 residues. The CDR3 protein is CAIRLQGILETQYF. CDR3 DNA sequence: TGTGCCATCAGGTTACAGGGAATACTAGAGACCCAGTACTTC.

The rearrangement joins TRBV30 to TRBJ2-5, with TRBD2 as a possible D gene (7 bases). CDR1 is GTSNPN and CDR2 is SVGIG in the germline V gene (reference sequence). The germline V and J ends were trimmed by 3 bases and 8 bases, with 19 bases remaining between them. The CDR3 extends over 14 amino acids. The CDR3 loop reads CAWRTTGGKETQYF. The CDR3 DNA follows: TGTGCCTGGAGGACCACGGGGGGCAAGGAAACCCAGTACTTC.

J is TRBJ2-3 and V is TRBV25-1, with D possibly being TRBD1 (6 bases). The CDR3 totals 14 residues. Germline V gene lookup returns CDR1 MGHDK and CDR2 SYGVNS. V was shortened by 3 bases and J by 3 bases, with 10 bases between the two germline ends. The CDR3 reads CASSDPGQTDTQYF. CDR3 coding DNA: TGTGCCAGCAGTGACCCCGGACAGACAGATACGCAGTATTTT.

The J gene is TRBJ1-2, the V gene TRBV19; D unclear. V shed 0 bases and J shed 3 bases, with 11 bases lying between them. This CDR3 is 15 amino acids long. Germline CDR1 and CDR2: LNHDA and SQIVND (reference sequence). CDR3 region: CASSIDPYGDYGYTF. The CDR3 DNA is TGTGCCAGTAGTATAGATCCGTACGGAGACTATGGCTACACCTTC.